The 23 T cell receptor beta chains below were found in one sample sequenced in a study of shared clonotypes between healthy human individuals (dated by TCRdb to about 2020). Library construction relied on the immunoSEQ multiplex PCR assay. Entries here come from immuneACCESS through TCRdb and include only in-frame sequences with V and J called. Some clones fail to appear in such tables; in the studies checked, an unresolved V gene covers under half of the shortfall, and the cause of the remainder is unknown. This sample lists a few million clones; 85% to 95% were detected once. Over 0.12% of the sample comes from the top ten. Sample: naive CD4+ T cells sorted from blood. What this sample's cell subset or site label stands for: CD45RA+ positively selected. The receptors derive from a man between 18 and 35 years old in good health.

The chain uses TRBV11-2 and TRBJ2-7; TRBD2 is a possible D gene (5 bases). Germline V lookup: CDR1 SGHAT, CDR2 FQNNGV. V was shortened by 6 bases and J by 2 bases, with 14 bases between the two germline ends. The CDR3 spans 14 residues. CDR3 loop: CASRPPARAYEQYF. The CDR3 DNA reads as TGTGCCAGCAGGCCCCCGGCGCGGGCCTACGAGCAGTACTTC.

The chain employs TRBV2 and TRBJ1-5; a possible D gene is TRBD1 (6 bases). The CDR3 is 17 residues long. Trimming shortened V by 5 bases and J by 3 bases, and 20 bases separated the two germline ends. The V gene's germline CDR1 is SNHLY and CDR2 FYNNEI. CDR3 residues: CASSQRPGQTFNQPQHF. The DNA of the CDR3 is TGTGCCAGCAGTCAAAGACCGGGACAAACCTTCAATCAGCCCCAGCATTTT.

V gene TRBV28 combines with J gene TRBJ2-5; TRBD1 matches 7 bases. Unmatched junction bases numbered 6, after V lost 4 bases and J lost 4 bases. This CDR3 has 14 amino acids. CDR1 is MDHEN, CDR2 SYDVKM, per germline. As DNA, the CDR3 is TGTGCCAGCAGTTCGGGACAGACAAGAGAGACCCAGTACTTC. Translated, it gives CASSSGQTRETQYF.

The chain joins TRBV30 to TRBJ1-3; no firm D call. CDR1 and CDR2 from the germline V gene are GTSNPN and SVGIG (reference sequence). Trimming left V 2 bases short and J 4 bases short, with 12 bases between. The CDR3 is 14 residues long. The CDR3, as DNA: TGTGCCTGGAGTTTGGGATGGGCCGGAAACACCATATATTTT. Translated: CAWSLGWAGNTIYF.

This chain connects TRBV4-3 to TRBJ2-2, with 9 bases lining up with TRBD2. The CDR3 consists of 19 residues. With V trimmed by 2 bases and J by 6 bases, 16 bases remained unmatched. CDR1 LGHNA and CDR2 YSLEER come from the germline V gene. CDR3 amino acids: CASSQITLLAGVGSGELFF. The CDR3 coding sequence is TGCGCCAGCAGCCAAATTACCCTTTTAGCGGGAGTTGGCTCCGGGGAGCTGTTTTTT.

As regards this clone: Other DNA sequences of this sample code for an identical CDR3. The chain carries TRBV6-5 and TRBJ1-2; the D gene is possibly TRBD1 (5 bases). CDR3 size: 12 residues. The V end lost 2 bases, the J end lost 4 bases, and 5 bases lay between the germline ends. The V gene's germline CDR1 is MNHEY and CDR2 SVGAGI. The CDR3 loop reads CASSYQGYGYTF. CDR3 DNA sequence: TGTGCCAGCAGTTACCAGGGCTATGGCTACACCTTC.

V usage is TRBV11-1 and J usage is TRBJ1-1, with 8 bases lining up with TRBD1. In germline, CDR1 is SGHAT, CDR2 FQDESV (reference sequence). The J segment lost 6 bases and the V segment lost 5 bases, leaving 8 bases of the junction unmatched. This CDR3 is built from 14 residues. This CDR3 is CASSPQGAQPEAFF. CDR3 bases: TGTGCCAGCAGCCCCCAGGGGGCGCAGCCTGAAGCTTTCTTT.

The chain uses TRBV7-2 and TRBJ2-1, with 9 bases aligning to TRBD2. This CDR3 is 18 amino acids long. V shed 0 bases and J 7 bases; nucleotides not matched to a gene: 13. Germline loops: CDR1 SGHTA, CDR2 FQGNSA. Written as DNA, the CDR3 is TGTGCCAGCAGCTTAGCCCCCCAGGGTCTAGCGGGAAAGAATGAGCAGTTCTTC. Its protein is CASSLAPQGLAGKNEQFF.

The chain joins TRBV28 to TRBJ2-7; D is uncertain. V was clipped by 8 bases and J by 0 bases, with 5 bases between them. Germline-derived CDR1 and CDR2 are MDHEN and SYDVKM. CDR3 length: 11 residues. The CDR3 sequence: CASVSSYEQYF. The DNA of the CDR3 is TGTGCCAGCGTCAGCTCCTACGAGCAGTACTTC. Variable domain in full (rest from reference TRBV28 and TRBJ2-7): DVKVTQSSRYLVKRTGEKVFLECVQDMDHENMFWYRQDPGLGLRLIYFSYDVKMKEKGDIPEGYSVSREKKERFSLILESASTNQTSMYLCASVSSYEQYFGPGTRLTVT.

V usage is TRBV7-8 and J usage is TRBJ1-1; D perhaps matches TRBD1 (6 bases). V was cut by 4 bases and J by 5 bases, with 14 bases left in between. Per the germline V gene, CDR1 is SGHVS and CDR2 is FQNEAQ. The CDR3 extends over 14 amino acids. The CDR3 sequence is CASSSGGPETEAFF. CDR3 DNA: TGTGCCAGCAGCTCTGGGGGGCCGGAGACTGAAGCTTTCTTT. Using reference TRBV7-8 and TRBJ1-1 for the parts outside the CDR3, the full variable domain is GAGVSQSPRYKVAKRGQDVALRCDPISGHVSLFWYQQALGQGPEFLTYFQNEAQLDKSGLPSDRFFAERPEGSVSTLKIQRTQQEDSAVYLCASSSGGPETEAFFGQGTRLTVV.

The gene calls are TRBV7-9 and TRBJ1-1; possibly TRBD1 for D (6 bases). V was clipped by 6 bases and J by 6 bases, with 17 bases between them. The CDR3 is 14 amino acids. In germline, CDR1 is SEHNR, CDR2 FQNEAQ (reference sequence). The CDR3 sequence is CASRPLGGAPEAFF. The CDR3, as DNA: TGTGCCAGCAGACCCCTCGGGGGCGCGCCTGAAGCTTTCTTT.

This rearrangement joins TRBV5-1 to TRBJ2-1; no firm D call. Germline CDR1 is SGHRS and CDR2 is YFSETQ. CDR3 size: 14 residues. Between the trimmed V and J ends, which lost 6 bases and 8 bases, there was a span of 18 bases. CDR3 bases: TGCGCCAGCATAAAAAACGGATTCGGCGATGAGCAGTTCTTC. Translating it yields CASIKNGFGDEQFF.

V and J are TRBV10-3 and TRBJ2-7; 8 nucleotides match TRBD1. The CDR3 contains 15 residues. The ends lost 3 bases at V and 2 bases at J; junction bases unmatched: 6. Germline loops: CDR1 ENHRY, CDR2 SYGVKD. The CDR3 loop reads CAISEPQGATYEQYF. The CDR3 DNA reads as TGTGCCATCAGTGAACCCCAGGGGGCAACCTACGAGCAGTACTTC.

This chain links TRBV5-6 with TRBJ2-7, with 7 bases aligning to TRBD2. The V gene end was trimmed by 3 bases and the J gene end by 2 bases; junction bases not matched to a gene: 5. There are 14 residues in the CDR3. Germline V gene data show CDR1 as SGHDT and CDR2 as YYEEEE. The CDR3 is CASSSPGGAYEQYF. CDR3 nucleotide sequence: TGTGCCAGCAGCTCGCCGGGAGGAGCCTACGAGCAGTACTTC.

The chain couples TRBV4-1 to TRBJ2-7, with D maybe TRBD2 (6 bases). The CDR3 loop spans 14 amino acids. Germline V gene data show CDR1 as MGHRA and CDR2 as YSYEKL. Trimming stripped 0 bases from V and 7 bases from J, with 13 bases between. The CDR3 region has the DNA TGCGCCAGCAGCCAAGAGGGACTCCCTAGAGAGCAGTACTTC. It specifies CASSQEGLPREQYF.

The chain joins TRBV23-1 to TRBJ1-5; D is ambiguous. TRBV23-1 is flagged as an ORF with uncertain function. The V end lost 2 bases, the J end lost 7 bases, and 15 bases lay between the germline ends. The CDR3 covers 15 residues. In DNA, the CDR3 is TGCGCCAGCAGTCAACATCCCGCGGAGTTCCAGCCCCAGCATTTT. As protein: CASSQHPAEFQPQHF.

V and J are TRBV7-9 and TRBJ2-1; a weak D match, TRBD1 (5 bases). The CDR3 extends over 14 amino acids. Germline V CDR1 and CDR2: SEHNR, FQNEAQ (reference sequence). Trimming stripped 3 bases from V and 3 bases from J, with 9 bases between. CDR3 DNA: TGTGCCAGCAGCTTGGGGCGGAGCTACAATGAGCAGTTCTTC. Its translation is CASSLGRSYNEQFF. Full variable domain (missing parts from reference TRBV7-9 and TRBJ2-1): DTGVSQNPRHKITKRGQNVTFRCDPISEHNRLYWYRQTLGQGPEFLTYFQNEAQLEKSRLLSDRFSAERPKGSFSTLEIQRTEQGDSAMYLCASSLGRSYNEQFFGPGTRLTVL.

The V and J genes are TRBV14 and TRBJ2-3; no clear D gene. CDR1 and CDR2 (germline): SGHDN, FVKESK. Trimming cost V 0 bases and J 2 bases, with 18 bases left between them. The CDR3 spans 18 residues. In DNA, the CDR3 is TGTGCCAGCAGCCAAGATCTTGGGTCGTTCAGTTTCACAGATACGCAGTATTTT. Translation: CASSQDLGSFSFTDTQYF.

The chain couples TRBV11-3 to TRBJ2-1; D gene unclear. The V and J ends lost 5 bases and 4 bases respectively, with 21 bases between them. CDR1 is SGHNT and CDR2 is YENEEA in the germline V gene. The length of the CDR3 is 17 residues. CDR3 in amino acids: CASSHRYTHPGYNEQFF. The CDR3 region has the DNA TGTGCCAGCAGCCATAGGTATACTCACCCCGGATACAATGAGCAGTTCTTC.

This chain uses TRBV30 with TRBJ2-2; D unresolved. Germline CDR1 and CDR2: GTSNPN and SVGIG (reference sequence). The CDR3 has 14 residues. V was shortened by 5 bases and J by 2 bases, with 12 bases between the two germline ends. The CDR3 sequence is CAWEGFTNTGELFF. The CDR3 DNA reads TGTGCCTGGGAAGGGTTTACTAACACCGGGGAGCTGTTTTTT.

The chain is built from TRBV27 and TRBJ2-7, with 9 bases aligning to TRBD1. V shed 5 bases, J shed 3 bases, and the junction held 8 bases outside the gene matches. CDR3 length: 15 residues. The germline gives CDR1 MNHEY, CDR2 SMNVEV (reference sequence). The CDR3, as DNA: TGTGCCAGCAGTCGGAGGGACAGGGCCTACTACGAGCAGTACTTC. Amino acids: CASSRRDRAYYEQYF.

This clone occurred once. The CDR3 DNA reads TGTGCCAGCAGCTTATCAGACCAAGAGACCCAGTACTTC. It is translated as CASSLSDQETQYF. V usage is TRBV7-9 and J usage is TRBJ2-5; D unclear. CDR1 is SEHNR, CDR2 FQNEAQ, per germline (reference sequence). With 2 bases removed from V and 0 bases from J, the gap between germline ends came to 4 bases. The CDR3 length is 13 residues.

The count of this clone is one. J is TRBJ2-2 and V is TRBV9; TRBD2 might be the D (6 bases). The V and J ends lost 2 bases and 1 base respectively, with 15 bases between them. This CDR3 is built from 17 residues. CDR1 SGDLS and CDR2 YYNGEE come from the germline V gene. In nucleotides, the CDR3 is TGTGCCAGCAGCGTCCATCTAGCGATCCTGAACACCGGGGAGCTGTTTTTT. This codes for CASSVHLAILNTGELFF. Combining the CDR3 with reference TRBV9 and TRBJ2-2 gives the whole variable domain DSGVTQTPKHLITATGQRVTLRCSPRSGDLSVYWYQQSLDQGLQFLIQYYNGEERAKGNILERFSAQQFPDLHSELNLSSLELGDSALYFCASSVHLAILNTGELFFGEGSRLTVL.